The sequence of this T cell receptor (beta chain) was determined in a study of blood T cells in healthy people across ages. The study's findings and limits: There were more naive CD4+ cells and higher diversity in long-lived donors than in aged donors. Strong correlation linked observed beta diversity and percent naive T cells.

Comment on this clonotype: Its antigen remains unknown.

The study recruited healthy Caucasian donors from Russia who were aged roughly 6 to 95. Whenever a sample was processed, at least 6 million PBMCs were isolated. Next came a second PCR, run for 7 to 11 cycles, which used a sample-barcoded 5' primer along with a J-beta primer mix. One entry per CDR3 protein results from TCRdb running MiXCR on the 5' RACE reads. The sample holds over a million distinct CDR3 sequences, 40% to 50% seen once. Trimming left V 3 bases short and J 3 bases short, with 7 bases between. This CDR3 spans 14 amino acids. Germline CDR1 reads SGDLS; CDR2 reads YYNGEE. This TCR derives from a woman aged 18-30 years in good health. The chain combines TRBV9 with TRBJ2-6; possibly TRBD2 for D (5 bases). The sample consisted of blood. The CDR3 DNA follows: TGTGCCAGCAGCGACGGGGTTGGGGCCAACGTCCTGACTTTC. Translating it yields CASSDGVGANVLTF.